This entry lists 13 T cell receptor beta chains sequenced from one sample in a study of blood T cells in healthy people across ages. The use of a sample-barcoded 5' primer and a J-beta primer mix characterized a second PCR of 7 to 11 cycles. Each CDR3 protein gets one entry after TCRdb re-called the 5' RACE reads with MiXCR. This table holds 1.5 million or so distinct CDR3 sequences, about 45% found once. Sequenced sample: blood. These receptors all stem from a woman in her late teens or twenties in good health.

A remark on this clonotype: Compared with germline, one end of the junction differs, possibly owing to a read error. V gene TRBV7-2 combines with J gene TRBJ1-2, with D uncertain. Germline values: CDR1 SGHTA, CDR2 FQGNSA. The CDR3 spans 14 residues. CDR3 in amino acids: CASSLEGQYYDYTF. The CDR3 DNA follows: TGTGCCAGCAGCTTAGAAGGGCAGTACTATGACTACACCTTC.

Comment on this clonotype: A much larger clone differs by one base, so this may be a read error. This chain joins TRBV4-3 and TRBJ2-5; unclear D gene. The DNA end lines up better with TRBJ2-7; the J call may be wrong. The CDR3 is 13 amino acids. Germline CDR1 and CDR2: LGHNA and YSLEER. The DNA of the CDR3 is TGCGCCAACAGCCAAGATTTGCAGTACGAGCAGTACTTC. Amino acid sequence: CANSQDLQYEQYF.

This clonotype was counted a few times. This chain links TRBV11-2 with TRBJ1-6; maybe TRBD1 (6 bases). This CDR3 is built from 14 residues. Germline loops: CDR1 SGHAT, CDR2 FQNNGV. V was clipped by 8 bases and J by 6 bases, with 14 bases between them. CDR3 protein: CASQGGGSNSPLHF. The CDR3 coding sequence is TGTGCCAGCCAAGGGGGGGGCTCTAATTCACCCCTCCACTTT.

The rearrangement links TRBV4-1 to TRBJ2-3, with D possibly TRBD1 on 6 matching bases. The V gene's germline CDR1 is MGHRA and CDR2 YSYEKL. There are 15 residues in the CDR3. V was pared by 1 base and J by 2 bases, with 10 bases between. This CDR3 reads CASSQVQGTTDTQYF. The CDR3 DNA reads TGCGCCAGCAGCCAAGTCCAGGGGACCACAGATACGCAGTATTTT.

The chain uses TRBV9 and TRBJ1-2; D is unclear. CDR1 and CDR2 from the germline V gene are SGDLS and YYNGEE. The CDR3 has 14 amino acids. Deletions cut 0 bases from V and 8 bases from J, with 14 bases between. In DNA, the CDR3 is TGTGCCAGCAGCGTAGCTCTGGGCTTCTGCGGCTACACCTTC. Amino acids: CASSVALGFCGYTF.

This clonotype has just a few counts. This chain uses TRBV7-9 with TRBJ1-6, with D possibly matching TRBD1 (6 bases). The CDR3 is 13 residues long. Germline loops: CDR1 SEHNR, CDR2 FQNEAQ (reference sequence). V was pared by 8 bases and J by 15 bases, with 20 bases between. CDR3: CASGSRQARGLHF. The CDR3 DNA sequence: TGTGCCAGCGGAAGTCGACAGGCCCGTGGCCTCCACTTT.

This chain connects TRBV6-2 or TRBV6-3 to TRBJ2-1; 11 nucleotides align to TRBD2. The V and J ends lost 3 bases and 1 base, in that order; junction bases with no gene match: 8. The CDR3 runs 18 residues. Germline V lookup: CDR1 MNHEY, CDR2 SVGEGT. This chain's CDR3 is CASSYSGRAWRSYNEQFF. The CDR3 coding sequence is TGTGCCAGCAGTTATAGCGGGAGGGCCTGGAGGTCCTACAATGAGCAGTTCTTC.

The chain employs TRBV6-6 and TRBJ2-3, with 12 nucleotides matching TRBD2. CDR1 is MNHNY, CDR2 SVGAGI, per germline (reference sequence). The CDR3 runs to 17 residues. J was trimmed by 0 bases and V by 4 bases; bases with no gene match: 5. The CDR3 DNA sequence: TGTGCCAGCAGTTCGGGACTAGCGGGTGCTAGCACAGATACGCAGTATTTT. It yields the protein CASSSGLAGASTDTQYF.

This clonotype was seen just once. At one boundary the junction diverges from the germline segment, which might be a read error. The rearrangement links TRBV4-1 to TRBJ2-3; 7 bases agree with TRBD1. The germline gives CDR1 MGHRA, CDR2 YSYEKL. This CDR3 spans 16 amino acids. CDR3 loop: CVSSPSTGALTDTQYF. CDR3 in DNA: TGCGTCAGCAGCCCTTCTACAGGGGCCCTCACAGATACGCAGTATTTT.

The rearrangement links TRBV20-1 to TRBJ1-1, with D hard to call. The CDR3 has 13 residues. V was cut by 6 bases and J by 1 base, with 12 bases left in between. Germline CDR1 DFQATT, CDR2 SNEGSKA (reference sequence). The CDR3 sequence is CSADGLSNTEAFF. The CDR3 DNA reads as TGCAGTGCAGATGGGCTCTCGAACACTGAAGCTTTCTTT.

The table lists this clonotype with a few counts. At one of its ends the junction is not consistent with the germline gene, which may arise from a read error. The genes are TRBV12-3 or TRBV12-4 and TRBJ2-1; the D is unclear. This CDR3 has 11 residues. The CDR3 coding sequence is TGTGCCAGCAGACTTAGAAATGAGCGGTTCTTC. Its protein product is CASRLRNERFF.

This clonotype was found once. A much larger clone differs by one base, so this may be a read error. The genes are TRBV12-3 or TRBV12-4 and TRBJ1-6; no clear D. The CDR3 sequence is 15 residues long. CDR3 residues: CASRLTQYNGSPPHF. The CDR3 region has the DNA TGTGCCAGCAGGCTGACACAGTATAATGGTTCACCCCCCCACTTT.

This clonotype was seen a few times. The chain uses TRBV11-2 and TRBJ2-7; maybe TRBD2 (5 bases). Trimming took 5 bases from V and 4 from J, leaving 15 bases between them. The CDR3 is 14 amino acids. Germline assignment: CDR1 SGHAT and CDR2 FQNNGV. CDR3 loop: CASSPGLLAYEQYF. CDR3 nucleotides: TGTGCCAGCAGCCCCGGACTGCTAGCATACGAGCAGTACTTC.